The sequence of this TCR beta chain was determined in a study of cytomegalovirus exposure and HLA in healthy donors. The donors were healthy bone marrow donors. This clone was detected only a few times. Trimming left V 2 bases short and J 6 bases short, with 11 bases between. Germline V gene data show CDR1 as SGHDT and CDR2 as YYEEEE. The CDR3 runs 14 residues. PCR employed 60 Vbeta and 13 Jbeta primers. The assay was immunoSEQ multiplex PCR, and TCRdb's table has in-frame clones only and misses some. The profile covers about 160,000 clones, with roughly 85% appearing a single time and around 0.93% taken by the ten largest.

Sample: PBMCs. The clonotype originates from a woman in her 30s in good health and CMV-seronegative. The chain employs TRBV5-6 and TRBJ1-4, with D perhaps matching TRBD1 (5 bases). CDR3 sequence reads: CASSFQGGHEKLFF. As DNA, the CDR3 is TGTGCCAGCAGCTTCCAGGGAGGGCATGAAAAACTGTTTTTT.